The rows below give T cell receptor beta chains drawn from one sample of a study of blood T cell repertoires in COVID-19. Assay used: immunoSEQ multiplex PCR; TCRdb lists only in-frame clones, some missing. The sample lists roughly 310,000 clones, 75% to 90% occurring once. Sample: PBMCs or T cells enriched from blood (not recorded which). The receptor source for this set is a woman aged 40 to 49 who had recovered from COVID-19. Each CDR3 is given with its conserved first and last residue. The order of the fields is CDR3 protein, CDR3 DNA, clone size, V gene, J gene, D gene. A D gene is named only where the DNA matches it firmly. Clone size, where shown, is once, few, many, or a class for clones that have expanded.

CSAGTGGETYGYTF	TGCAGCGCCGGGACAGGGGGCGAAACTTATGGCTACACCTTC	few	TRBV29-1	TRBJ1-2	TRBD1
CASSGQGTSYEQYF	TGTGCCAGCAGTGGACAGGGGACCTCCTACGAGCAGTACTTC	.	TRBV11-3	TRBJ2-7	TRBD1
CASSWGGTGLSPLHF	TGTGCCAGCAGCTGGGGGGGGACAGGGCTTTCACCCCTCCACTTT	once	TRBV7-2	TRBJ1-6	TRBD1
CASSLVGLAGVETQYF	TGTGCCAGCAGCTTAGTGGGACTAGCGGGAGTGGAGACCCAGTACTTC	.	TRBV11-3	TRBJ2-5	TRBD2
CASSYAGRNTIYF	TGTGCCAGCAGTTACGCCGGGAGAAACACCATATATTTT	.	TRBV12-3/TRBV12-4	TRBJ1-3	.
CASSDRGLTDTQYF	TGTGCCAGCTCAGACAGGGGGCTCACAGATACGCAGTATTTT	.	TRBV4-2	TRBJ2-3	TRBD1
CASSPGTGASSYGYTF	TGTGCCAGCAGTCCCGGGACAGGGGCCTCCTCCTATGGCTACACCTTC	.	TRBV27	TRBJ1-2	TRBD1
CSASMVAGGTNPYEQYF	TGCAGTGCTAGTATGGTAGCGGGGGGGACGAACCCCTACGAGCAGTACTTC	.	TRBV20-1	TRBJ2-7	TRBD2
CASRRWTGENTEAFF	TGCGCCAGCAGGAGATGGACAGGGGAGAACACTGAAGCTTTCTTT	.	TRBV5-1	TRBJ1-1	TRBD1
CATSRDLNYEQYF	TGTGCCACCAGCCGCGATCTAAACTACGAGCAGTACTTC	.	TRBV15	TRBJ2-7	.
CASSEGPGASYEQYF	TGTGCCAGCAGTGAGGGTCCAGGGGCTTCCTACGAGCAGTACTTC	.	TRBV2	TRBJ2-7	.
CASSWGLSSYEQYF	TGTGCCAGCAGTTGGGGCTTAAGCTCCTACGAGCAGTACTTC	once	TRBV28	TRBJ2-7	.
CASSQGRVEETQYF	TGCGCCAGCAGCCAAGGCAGAGTGGAGGAGACCCAGTACTTC	.	TRBV4-3	TRBJ2-5	.
CASSLWTSGVSTDTQYF	TGTGCCAGCAGTTTATGGACTAGCGGGGTGTCCACAGATACGCAGTATTTT	.	TRBV28	TRBJ2-3	TRBD2
CSVETGVYEQYF	TGCAGCGTTGAGACAGGGGTGTACGAGCAGTACTTC	.	TRBV29-1	TRBJ2-7	TRBD1
CASSLRGGEETQYF	TGCGCCAGCAGCTTGCGCGGCGGGGAAGAGACCCAGTACTTC	once	TRBV5-1	TRBJ2-5	.
CASSTRLAGGTADTQYF	TGCGCCAGCAGCACCCGCCTAGCGGGGGGGACGGCAGATACGCAGTATTTT	once	TRBV4-1	TRBJ2-3	TRBD2
CASSLIGAGASGNTIYF	TGTGCCAGCAGCTTGATTGGGGCGGGAGCCTCTGGAAACACCATATATTTT	.	TRBV7-2	TRBJ1-3	.
CASSFGPGTSGAHEQFF	TGTGCCAGCAGCTTCGGGCCCGGGACTAGCGGGGCCCATGAGCAGTTCTTC	.	TRBV7-2	TRBJ2-1	TRBD2
CASSHDGVRGTQYF	TGTGCCAGCAGCCACGACGGAGTACGGGGGACCCAGTACTTC	.	TRBV7-2	TRBJ2-5	.
CASTGDSNQPQHF	TGTGCCAGCACAGGGGATAGCAATCAGCCCCAGCATTTT	.	TRBV19	TRBJ1-5	TRBD1
CASSLLGNSYNEQFF	TGTGCCAGCAGCTTATTGGGCAACTCATACAATGAGCAGTTCTTC	.	TRBV7-9	TRBJ2-1	.
CASSLWVKAGVTDTQYF	TGTGCCAGCAGCTTATGGGTCAAAGCGGGAGTAACAGATACGCAGTATTTT	.	TRBV7-2	TRBJ2-3	TRBD2
CASTLTENQPQHF	TGTGCCAGCACCCTGACAGAGAATCAGCCCCAGCATTTT	.	TRBV28	TRBJ1-5	.
CASSAGLRETQYF	TGTGCCAGCAGTGCGGGACTACGGGAGACCCAGTACTTC	.	TRBV12-3/TRBV12-4	TRBJ2-5	TRBD2
CASSLWNGSYEQYF	TGTGCCAGCAGCCTCTGGAACGGGTCCTACGAGCAGTACTTC	.	TRBV7-9	TRBJ2-7	.
CASSLAGRGNTEAFF	TGTGCCAGCAGCTTGGCAGGGCGTGGGAACACTGAAGCTTTCTTT	once	TRBV5-6	TRBJ1-1	.
CATSDPSGSDEQFF	TGTGCCACCAGTGACCCTAGCGGGAGTGATGAGCAGTTCTTC	once	TRBV24-1	TRBJ2-1	TRBD2
CSVDDGAGAEDTQYF	TGCAGCGTTGATGATGGAGCGGGGGCCGAAGATACGCAGTATTTT	.	TRBV29-1	TRBJ2-3	TRBD2
CASSPGIAGPANEQFF	TGTGCCAGCAGCCCCGGGATAGCGGGTCCTGCCAATGAGCAGTTCTTC	.	TRBV7-2	TRBJ2-1	TRBD2
CASSPLASGRAGYEQYF	TGTGCCAGCAGCCCCCTCGCTAGCGGGAGGGCCGGTTACGAGCAGTACTTC	.	TRBV27	TRBJ2-7	TRBD2
CASSLGAAGSLDTQYF	TGTGCCAGCAGTTTAGGTGCGGCGGGGTCCCTGGATACGCAGTATTTT	.	TRBV28	TRBJ2-3	.
CAWTLPYNEQFF	TGTGCCTGGACCCTTCCCTACAATGAGCAGTTCTTC	.	TRBV30	TRBJ2-1	.
CASTMEQTALGNTIYF	TGTGCCAGCACCATGGAGCAGACAGCCCTTGGAAACACCATATATTTT	.	TRBV2	TRBJ1-3	.
CSVNTGGDQPQHF	TGCAGCGTGAATACAGGGGGGGATCAGCCCCAGCATTTT	.	TRBV29-1	TRBJ1-5	TRBD1
CASSGDRVTEAFF	TGTGCCAGCAGTGGGGACAGGGTCACTGAAGCTTTCTTT	.	TRBV2	TRBJ1-1	TRBD1
CASTSTGTAEGGELFF	TGTGCCAGCACCTCAACCGGGACAGCGGAAGGCGGGGAGCTGTTTTTT	.	TRBV21-1	TRBJ2-2	.
CASSEKEWGESRNTQYF	TGTGCCAGCAGTGAAAAAGAGTGGGGAGAAAGCCGGAATACGCAGTATTTT	.	TRBV6-1	TRBJ2-3	.
CASSQDRGQWGTQYF	TGTGCCAGCAGCCAGGACAGGGGGCAGTGGGGGACCCAGTACTTC	.	TRBV3-1/TRBV3-2	TRBJ2-5	TRBD1
CASSLEEAGVGEQYF	TGTGCCAGCAGCTTAGAGGAAGCGGGAGTGGGTGAGCAGTACTTC	.	TRBV7-2	TRBJ2-7	TRBD2
CASSLEAGKPYNEQFF	TGTGCCAGCAGCTTAGAAGCGGGCAAACCCTACAATGAGCAGTTCTTC	.	TRBV11-3	TRBJ2-1	.
CASSQGIGAFF	TGCGCCAGCAGTCAGGGGATCGGAGCTTTCTTT	.	TRBV10-1	TRBJ1-1	.
CAISGQNYGYTF	TGTGCCATCAGTGGACAGAACTATGGCTACACCTTC	.	TRBV10-3	TRBJ1-2	.
CASTPVPGQGLKSNYEQYF	TGTGCCAGTACTCCGGTCCCGGGACAGGGCCTAAAATCCAACTACGAGCAGTACTTC	.	TRBV19	TRBJ2-7	TRBD1
CASSPGRDYTEAFF	TGTGCCAGCAGCCCCGGCAGGGATTACACTGAAGCTTTCTTT	.	TRBV7-9	TRBJ1-1	.
CASRTTRQGTNEQFF	TGTGCCAGCCGTACCACACGACAGGGAACGAATGAGCAGTTCTTC	.	TRBV27	TRBJ2-1	TRBD1
CASSATGKIYEQYF	TGTGCCAGCAGTGCGACAGGGAAAATTTACGAGCAGTACTTC	.	TRBV28	TRBJ2-7	TRBD1
CASSPWTGGSQETQYF	TGTGCCAGCAGCCCATGGACAGGGGGCTCCCAAGAGACCCAGTACTTC	.	TRBV9	TRBJ2-5	TRBD1
CASSQDPDNEQFF	TGCGCCAGCAGCCAAGACCCAGACAATGAGCAGTTCTTC	.	TRBV4-3	TRBJ2-1	.
CATCRQGSEKLFF	TGTGCCACCTGCCGGCAGGGAAGTGAAAAACTGTTTTTT	.	TRBV19	TRBJ1-4	.
CASSESGVANEKLFF	TGTGCCAGCAGCGAGAGCGGGGTGGCTAATGAAAAACTGTTTTTT	.	TRBV7-6	TRBJ1-4	.